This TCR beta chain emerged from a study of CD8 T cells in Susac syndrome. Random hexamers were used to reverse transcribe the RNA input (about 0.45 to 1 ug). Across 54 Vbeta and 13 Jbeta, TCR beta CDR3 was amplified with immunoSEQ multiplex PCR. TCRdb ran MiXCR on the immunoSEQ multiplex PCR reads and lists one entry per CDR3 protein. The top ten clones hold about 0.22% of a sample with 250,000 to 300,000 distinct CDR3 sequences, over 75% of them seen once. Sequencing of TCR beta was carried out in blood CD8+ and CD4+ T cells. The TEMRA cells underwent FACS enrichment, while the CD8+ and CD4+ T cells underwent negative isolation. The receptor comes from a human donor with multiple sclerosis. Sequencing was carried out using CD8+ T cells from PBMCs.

The CDR3 is CSVEGQGSSYEQYF. In DNA form, the CDR3 reads TGCAGCGTTGAGGGACAGGGCAGCTCCTACGAGCAGTACTTC. This chain links TRBV29-1 with TRBJ2-7, with TRBD1 matching 9 bases. The V segment lost 3 bases and the J segment 0 bases; nucleotides outside the gene matches: 3. Germline V gives CDR1 SQVTM, CDR2 ANQGSEA. The CDR3 extends over 14 amino acids.